This T cell receptor beta chain was captured by sequencing in a study of blood T cell repertoires in COVID-19. Turning to the study itself: Samples came from the United States, Italy and Spain, spanning acute and convalescent COVID-19. Sample material is recorded as cDNA or gDNA derived from T cells, B-cell-depleted T cells, or PBMCs.

Germline assignment: CDR1 SEHNR and CDR2 FQNEAQ (reference sequence). Trimming left V 2 bases short and J 13 bases short, with 14 bases between. The CDR3 loop spans 12 amino acids. In Seattle, patients joined the study during active infection and were tracked longitudinally. How the authors handled the data: Nucleated cell counts were estimated from reference gene primer amplification. Using immunoSEQ multiplex PCR, the repertoire was profiled, and TCRdb retains in-frame clones only, with some absent. The D gene and trimming were derived from the DNA, and the V and J assignments and clone size from that table. This sample has fewer than 700,000 clones, with roughly nine tenths found just once.

Sequenced input: peripheral blood. This sequence originates from a woman in her forties or fifties with COVID-19, enrolled during active disease. The V and J genes are TRBV7-9 and TRBJ1-2, with a possible D match to TRBD1 (5 bases). For the CDR3, the DNA is TGTGCCAGCAGCTTATTGACAGTCGGAGCCACCTTC. Protein sequence: CASSLLTVGATF.